A single sample gave rise to the 3 T cell receptor beta chains below, sequenced in a study of cytomegalovirus exposure and HLA in healthy donors. PCR was performed using 60 Vbeta and 13 Jbeta primers. Measured with immunoSEQ multiplex PCR; TCRdb has only the in-frame clones, and not every one. The sample holds some 100,000 clones, more than 80% seen once. Material for sequencing was PBMCs. These receptor sequences come from a man younger than 45 in good health and CMV-seronegative.

This sequence joins TRBV14 and TRBJ2-3; no clear D. This CDR3 comprises 15 residues. Germline values: CDR1 SGHDN, CDR2 FVKESK. V was cut by 0 bases and J by 2 bases, with 9 bases left in between. CDR3 amino acids: CASSQESLPTDTQYF. As DNA, the CDR3 is TGTGCCAGCAGCCAAGAAAGCCTCCCCACAGATACGCAGTATTTT.

The chain has TRBV7-9 and TRBJ1-1; 7 nucleotides match TRBD1. The CDR3 totals 16 residues. Germline-derived CDR1 and CDR2 are SEHNR and FQNEAQ (reference sequence). V lost 4 bases and J lost 5; bases outside the gene matches: 13. The CDR3 DNA reads as TGTGCCAGCAGCTCCGGCCCGAAGGGGACAGCTACTGAAGCTTTCTTT. Translating it yields CASSSGPKGTATEAFF.

This chain links TRBV9 with TRBJ2-6; possibly TRBD2 for D (5 bases). Trimming removed 3 bases at V and 0 bases at J, with 16 bases between. The germline gives CDR1 SGDLS, CDR2 YYNGEE. The CDR3 has 18 residues. The CDR3 spells CASSAQRAGDSGANVLTF. DNA of the CDR3: TGTGCCAGCAGCGCCCAGAGGGCAGGAGACTCTGGGGCCAACGTCCTGACTTTC. Using reference TRBV9 and TRBJ2-6 for the parts outside the CDR3, the full variable domain is DSGVTQTPKHLITATGQRVTLRCSPRSGDLSVYWYQQSLDQGLQFLIQYYNGEERAKGNILERFSAQQFPDLHSELNLSSLELGDSALYFCASSAQRAGDSGANVLTFGAGSRLTVL.